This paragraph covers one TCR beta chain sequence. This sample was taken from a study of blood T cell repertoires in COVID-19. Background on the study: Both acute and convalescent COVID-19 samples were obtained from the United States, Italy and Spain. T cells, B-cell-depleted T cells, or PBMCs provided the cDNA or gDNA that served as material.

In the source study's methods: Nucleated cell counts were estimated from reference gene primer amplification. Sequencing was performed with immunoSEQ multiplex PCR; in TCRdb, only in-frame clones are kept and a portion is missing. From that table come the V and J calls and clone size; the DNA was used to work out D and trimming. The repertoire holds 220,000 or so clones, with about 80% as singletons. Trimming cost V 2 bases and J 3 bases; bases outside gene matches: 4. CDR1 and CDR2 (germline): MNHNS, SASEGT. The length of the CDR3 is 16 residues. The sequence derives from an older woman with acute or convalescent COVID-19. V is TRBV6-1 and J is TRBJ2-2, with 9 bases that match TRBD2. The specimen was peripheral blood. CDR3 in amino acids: CASSEMVAGDTGELFF. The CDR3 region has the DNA TGTGCCAGCAGTGAAATGGTAGCGGGGGACACCGGGGAGCTGTTTTTT.